The rows below give T cell receptor beta chains drawn from one sample of a study of cytomegalovirus exposure and HLA in healthy donors. Libraries were prepared by immunoSEQ multiplex PCR; TCRdb keeps only in-frame clonotypes and omits some of them. The profile covers some 170,000 clones, with more than 75% appearing a single time and 2% to 3% taken by the ten largest. The specimen was PBMCs. The origin of the receptors is a man aged 18 to 29 in good health and CMV-seropositive. The CDR3 runs from the conserved cysteine through the conserved F or W. D genes are given only for firm matches. Clone size is given for some rows only: seen once, a few or many times, or a class if the clone is expanded.

abundance	v_gene	d_gene	j_gene	CDR3aa	CDR3nt
-	TRBV5-4	TRBD2	TRBJ2-1	CASRGPGLAGAPTLYNEQFF	TGTGCCAGCAGAGGGCCGGGACTAGCGGGAGCTCCGACGCTTTACAATGAGCAGTTCTTC
few	TRBV30	TRBD1	TRBJ1-4	CAWNPGGEKLFF	TGTGCCTGGAACCCAGGGGGTGAAAAACTGTTTTTT
-	TRBV19	TRBD1	TRBJ2-7	CASRVGTGDREQYF	TGTGCCAGTAGGGTCGGGACAGGGGATCGCGAGCAGTACTTC
-	TRBV6-1	TRBD2	TRBJ2-1	CASRYGLAGGSEQFF	TGTGCCAGCAGATATGGACTAGCGGGAGGGTCTGAGCAGTTCTTC
-	TRBV27	TRBD2	TRBJ2-3	CASSGRLAGGGTDTQYF	TGTGCCAGCAGTGGAAGACTAGCGGGGGGGGGAACAGATACGCAGTATTTT
few	TRBV4-1	-	TRBJ2-2	CASTGQAGNTGELFF	TGCGCCAGCACTGGGCAAGCGGGGAACACCGGGGAGCTGTTTTTT
-	TRBV6-1	-	TRBJ1-1	CASSWGGNTEAFF	TGTGCCAGCAGTTGGGGGGGGAACACTGAAGCTTTCTTT
-	TRBV28	-	TRBJ2-7	CASSPRLGPYEQYF	TGTGCCAGCAGTCCCAGACTAGGCCCCTACGAGCAGTACTTC
-	TRBV25-1	-	TRBJ1-5	CASSEGQSHQPQHF	TGTGCCAGCAGTGAAGGACAGTCTCATCAGCCCCAGCATTTT
-	TRBV13	TRBD2	TRBJ2-5	CASSSGTSGGANGETQYF	TGTGCCAGCAGCTCCGGGACTAGCGGGGGGGCCAATGGGGAGACCCAGTACTTC
-	TRBV13	TRBD2	TRBJ2-3	CASSTDSGRHTDTQYF	TGTGCCAGCAGCACGGATAGCGGGAGGCACACAGATACGCAGTATTTT
-	TRBV7-3	-	TRBJ1-2	CASSPVETGAMNYTF	TGTGCCAGCAGCCCGGTTGAGACAGGAGCTATGAACTACACCTTC
-	TRBV2	-	TRBJ1-1	CASSVQALASSEAFF	TGTGCCAGCAGTGTACAAGCGTTAGCTAGCTCTGAAGCTTTCTTT
-	TRBV5-8	TRBD1	TRBJ1-2	CASSLGTATGYTF	TGTGCCAGCAGCCTCGGGACAGCCACTGGCTACACCTTC
-	TRBV15	-	TRBJ2-1	CATSRRGGIYNEQFF	TGTGCCACCAGCCGACGAGGCGGGATCTACAATGAGCAGTTCTTC